Listed below are T cell receptor beta chains from one sample, sequenced in a study of tumor-infiltrating lymphocytes in oesophageal squamous cell carcinoma. Each CDR3 protein gets one entry after TCRdb re-called the PCR reads with MiXCR. The table includes 16,000 or so distinct CDR3 sequences, about 40% detected once. Sequenced: blood. The receptors derive from a female donor with esophageal squamous cell carcinoma. CDR3s leave out the opening cysteine and the closing phenylalanine or tryptophan. Fields, in order: V gene, J gene, CDR3 protein.

v_call: TRBV11-2; j_call: TRBJ2-4; cdr3_aa: ASSVTGGAGAGKNIQY
v_call: TRBV7-2; j_call: TRBJ2-4; cdr3_aa: ASSLVGAGQY
v_call: TRBV5-5; j_call: TRBJ2-7; cdr3_aa: ASSRPQAGRSYEQY
v_call: TRBV7-2; j_call: TRBJ2-1; cdr3_aa: ASSLNFVTRAYNEQF
v_call: TRBV24-1; j_call: TRBJ2-3; cdr3_aa: ATSEHTGATDTQY
v_call: TRBV10-1; j_call: TRBJ2-7; cdr3_aa: ASSQGQVASYEQY
v_call: TRBV7-8; j_call: -; cdr3_aa: ASSLSRTYEQY
v_call: TRBV7-2; j_call: TRBJ1-1; cdr3_aa: ASSLLGDLNTEAF
v_call: TRBV12-3/TRBV12-4; j_call: -; cdr3_aa: ASSLGLAGATYEQY
v_call: TRBV5-1; j_call: TRBJ1-1; cdr3_aa: ASSLQGRGTEAF
v_call: TRBV5-6; j_call: -; cdr3_aa: ASSGTGEPYNEQF
v_call: TRBV12-3/TRBV12-4; j_call: TRBJ2-1; cdr3_aa: ASSPNSGRASYNEQF
v_call: TRBV7-3; j_call: TRBJ2-2; cdr3_aa: ASSPATGNTGELF
v_call: TRBV12-3/TRBV12-4; j_call: -; cdr3_aa: ASSRKASGYSTDTQY
v_call: TRBV5-1; j_call: -; cdr3_aa: ASSPGTGALTGNTIY
v_call: TRBV4-2; j_call: TRBJ2-4; cdr3_aa: ASSQDRLARGLDEQY
v_call: TRBV5-6; j_call: TRBJ2-7; cdr3_aa: ASSLQGGGTYEQY
v_call: TRBV5-1; j_call: TRBJ2-3; cdr3_aa: ASSLSMVADTQY
v_call: TRBV6-1; j_call: TRBJ2-7; cdr3_aa: ASSRGKSSYEQY
v_call: TRBV12-3/TRBV12-4; j_call: TRBJ2-1; cdr3_aa: ASSGLAGYNEQF